This T cell receptor (beta chain) came from a study of regulatory T cells in long-lasting Graves disease. Time point: newly diagnosed GD, antithyroid drugs for less than 3 months. RNA from PBMCs was the source of the TCR library. Germline trimming cut 1 base from V and 8 bases from J; bases unmatched to any gene: 6. This CDR3 spans 15 amino acids. In building TCR beta libraries, iRepertoire HTBI primers were used together with Arm-PCR of CDR3 regions. MiXCR, run by TCRdb on the multiplex PCR reads, gives a single entry per CDR3 protein. The sample has about 380,000 distinct CDR3 sequences, 15% seen once.

The sample here was peripheral blood mononuclear cells (PBMCs), taken at new diagnosis, from a patient treated with antithyroid drugs. The V gene is TRBV12-3 or TRBV12-4, the J gene TRBJ2-1; TRBD2 aligns across 9 bases. This clonotype was sampled from a female donor with Graves disease. The CDR3 bases are TGTGCCAGCAGTTTAGGTAGCGGCGGGGGGGATGAGCAGTTCTTC. Protein product: CASSLGSGGGDEQFF.